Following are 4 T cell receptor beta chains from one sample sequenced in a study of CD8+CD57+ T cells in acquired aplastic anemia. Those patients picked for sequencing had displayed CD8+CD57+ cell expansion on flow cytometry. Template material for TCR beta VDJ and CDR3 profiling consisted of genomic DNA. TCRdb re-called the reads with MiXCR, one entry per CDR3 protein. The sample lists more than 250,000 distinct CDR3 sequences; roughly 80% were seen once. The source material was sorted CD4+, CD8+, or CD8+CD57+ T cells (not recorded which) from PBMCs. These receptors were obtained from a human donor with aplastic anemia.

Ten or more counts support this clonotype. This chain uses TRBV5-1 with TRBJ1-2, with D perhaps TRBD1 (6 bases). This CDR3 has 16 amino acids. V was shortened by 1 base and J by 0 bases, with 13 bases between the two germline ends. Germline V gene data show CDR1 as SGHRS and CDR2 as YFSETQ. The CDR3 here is CASSLNRVTSNYGYTF. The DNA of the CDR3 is TGCGCCAGCAGCTTGAACAGGGTTACCTCTAACTATGGCTACACCTTC.

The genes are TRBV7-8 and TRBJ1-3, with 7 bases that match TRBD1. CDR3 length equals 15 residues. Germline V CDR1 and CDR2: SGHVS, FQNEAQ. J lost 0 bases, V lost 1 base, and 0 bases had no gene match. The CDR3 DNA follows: TGTGCCAGCAGCTTAGGACAGGGCTCTGGAAACACCATATATTTT. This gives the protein CASSLGQGSGNTIYF.

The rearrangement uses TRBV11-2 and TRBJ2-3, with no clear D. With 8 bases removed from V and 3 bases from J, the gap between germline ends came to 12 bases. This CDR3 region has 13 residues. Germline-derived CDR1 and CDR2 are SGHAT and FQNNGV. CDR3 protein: CASQRHGTDTQYF. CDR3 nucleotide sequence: TGTGCCAGCCAGCGACACGGGACAGATACGCAGTATTTT.

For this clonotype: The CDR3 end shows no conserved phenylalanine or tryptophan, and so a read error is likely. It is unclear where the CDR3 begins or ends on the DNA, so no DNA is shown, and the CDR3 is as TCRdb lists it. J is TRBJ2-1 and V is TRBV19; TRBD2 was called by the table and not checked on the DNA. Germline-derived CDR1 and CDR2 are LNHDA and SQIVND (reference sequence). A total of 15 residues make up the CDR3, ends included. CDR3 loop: CASRIGLRSPLHFGY.